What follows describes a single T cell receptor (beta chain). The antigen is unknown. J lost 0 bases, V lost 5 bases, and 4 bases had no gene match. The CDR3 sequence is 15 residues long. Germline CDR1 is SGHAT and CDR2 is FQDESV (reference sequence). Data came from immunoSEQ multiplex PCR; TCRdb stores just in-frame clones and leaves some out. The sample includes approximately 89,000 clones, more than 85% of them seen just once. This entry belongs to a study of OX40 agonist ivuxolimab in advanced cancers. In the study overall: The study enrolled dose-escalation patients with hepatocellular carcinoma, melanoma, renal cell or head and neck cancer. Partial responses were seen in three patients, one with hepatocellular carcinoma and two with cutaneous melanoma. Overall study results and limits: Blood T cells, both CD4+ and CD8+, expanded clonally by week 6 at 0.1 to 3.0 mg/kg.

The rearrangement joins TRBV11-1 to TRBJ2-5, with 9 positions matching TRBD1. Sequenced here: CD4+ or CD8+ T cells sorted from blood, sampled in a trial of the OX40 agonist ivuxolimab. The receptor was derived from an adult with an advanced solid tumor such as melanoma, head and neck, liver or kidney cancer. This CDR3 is CASSRDRGYQETQYF. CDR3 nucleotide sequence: TGTGCCAGCAGCCGAGACAGGGGGTACCAAGAGACCCAGTACTTC. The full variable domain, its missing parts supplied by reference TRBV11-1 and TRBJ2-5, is EAEVAQSPRYKITEKSQAVAFWCDPISGHATLYWYRQILGQGPELLVQFQDESVVDDSQLPKDRFSAERLKGVDSTLKIQPAELGDSAMYLCASSRDRGYQETQYFGPGTRLLVL.